Sequencing of this T cell receptor beta chain was carried out in a study of identical twins. Unique molecular identifiers were present on cDNA, and template switching added a universal primer site. TCRdb called the 5' RACE reads again in MiXCR, with one record for every CDR3 protein. The table has some 790,000 distinct CDR3 sequences, around a sixth seen once; the top ten hold roughly 14%. The ends lost 4 bases at V and 5 bases at J; junction bases unmatched: 6. This CDR3 region has 14 residues. This clonotype came up many times. These same records also appear under a second study, on T cells expressing NK-cell markers. That paper notes: Source material for TCR beta repertoires consisted of sorted CD3+CD56+NKG2C+, CD3+CD56+NKG2C- and CD3+CD56-NKG2C+ T cells. Seven donors tested HCMV-seropositive and one tested seronegative among the eight sequenced. CD8+ T cells in more than five donors included dominant NKG2C+ clonotypes at about 1.0-7.0%.

The chain recombines TRBV12-3 or TRBV12-4 with TRBJ1-1, with 8 bases matching TRBD1. The clonotype was recovered from a young woman in good health. The sequenced sample consisted of PBMCs. This CDR3 reads CASSSDRAGTEAFF. CDR3 in DNA: TGTGCCAGCAGTTCGGACAGGGCCGGAACTGAAGCTTTCTTT.